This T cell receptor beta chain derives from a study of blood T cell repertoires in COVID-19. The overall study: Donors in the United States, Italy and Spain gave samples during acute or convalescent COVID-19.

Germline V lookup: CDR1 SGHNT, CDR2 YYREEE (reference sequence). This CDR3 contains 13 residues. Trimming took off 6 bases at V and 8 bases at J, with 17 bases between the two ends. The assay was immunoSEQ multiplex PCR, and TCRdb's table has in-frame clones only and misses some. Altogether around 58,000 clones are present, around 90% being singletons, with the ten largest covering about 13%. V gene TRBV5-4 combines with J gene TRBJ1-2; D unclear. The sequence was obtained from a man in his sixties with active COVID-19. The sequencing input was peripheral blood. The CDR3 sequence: CASTLRLEGGYTF. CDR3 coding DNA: TGTGCCAGCACCTTAAGGCTGGAGGGAGGCTACACCTTC.